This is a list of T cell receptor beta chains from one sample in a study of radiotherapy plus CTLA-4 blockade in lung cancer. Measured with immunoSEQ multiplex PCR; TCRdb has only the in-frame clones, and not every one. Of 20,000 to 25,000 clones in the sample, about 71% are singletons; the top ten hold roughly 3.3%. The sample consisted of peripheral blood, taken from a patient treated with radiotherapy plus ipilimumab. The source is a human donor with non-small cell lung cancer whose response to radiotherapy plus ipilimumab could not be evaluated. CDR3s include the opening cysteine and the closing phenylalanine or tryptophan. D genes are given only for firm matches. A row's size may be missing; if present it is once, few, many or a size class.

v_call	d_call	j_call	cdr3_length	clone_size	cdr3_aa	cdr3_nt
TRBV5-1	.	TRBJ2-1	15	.	CASSLGGDSYNEQFF	TGCGCCAGCAGCTTGGGGGGAGATAGCTACAATGAGCAGTTCTTC
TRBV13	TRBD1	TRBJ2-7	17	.	CASSQSGQGSASYEQYF	TGTGCCAGCAGCCAAAGCGGACAGGGTTCGGCCTCCTACGAGCAGTACTTC
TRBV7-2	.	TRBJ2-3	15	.	CASSLVEASTDTQYF	TGTGCCAGCAGCTTGGTTGAGGCTAGCACAGATACGCAGTATTTT
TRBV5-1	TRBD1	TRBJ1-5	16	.	CASILRGGQGAQPQHF	TGCGCCAGCATCCTAAGAGGGGGACAGGGGGCTCAGCCCCAGCATTTT
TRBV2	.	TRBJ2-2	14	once	CASKVRLNTGELFF	TGTGCCAGCAAGGTGCGACTAAATACCGGGGAGCTGTTTTTT
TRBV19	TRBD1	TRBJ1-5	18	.	CASRLDRGPDYPNQPQHF	TGTGCCAGTAGACTCGACAGGGGGCCCGACTACCCCAATCAGCCCCAGCATTTT
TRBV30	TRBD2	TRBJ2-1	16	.	CAWSPGLAEAYNEQFF	TGTGCCTGGAGTCCAGGACTAGCGGAGGCCTACAATGAGCAGTTCTTC
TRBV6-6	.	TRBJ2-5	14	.	CASSYGGGQETQYF	TGTGCCAGCAGTTATGGTGGCGGACAAGAGACCCAGTACTTC
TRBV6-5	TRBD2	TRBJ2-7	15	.	CASSRVGLADYEQYF	TGTGCCAGCAGCCGGGTAGGACTAGCGGATTACGAGCAGTACTTC
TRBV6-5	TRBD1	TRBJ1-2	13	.	CAAGPGTGAGYTF	TGTGCAGCCGGTCCCGGGACAGGGGCTGGCTACACCTTC
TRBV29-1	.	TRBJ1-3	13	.	CSVGTFSGNTIYF	TGCAGCGTCGGGACATTCTCTGGAAACACCATATATTTT
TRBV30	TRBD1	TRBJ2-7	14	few	CAWAQGARVYEQYF	TGTGCCTGGGCTCAGGGGGCTAGAGTGTACGAGCAGTACTTC
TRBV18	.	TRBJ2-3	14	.	CASSPQDRTDTQYF	TGTGCCAGCTCACCACAGGACAGAACAGATACGCAGTATTTT
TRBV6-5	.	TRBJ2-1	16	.	CASSYSYGSAYNEQFF	TGTGCCAGCAGTTACTCCTACGGGAGTGCTTACAATGAGCAGTTCTTC
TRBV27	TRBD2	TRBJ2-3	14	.	CASGAGDGTDTQYF	TGTGCCAGCGGAGCGGGAGACGGCACAGATACGCAGTATTTT
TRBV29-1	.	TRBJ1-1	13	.	CSVERNRNTEAFF	TGCAGCGTTGAAAGGAACAGGAACACTGAAGCTTTCTTT
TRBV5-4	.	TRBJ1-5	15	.	CASSLESDSNQPQHF	TGTGCCAGCAGCTTGGAGTCAGATAGCAATCAGCCCCAGCATTTT
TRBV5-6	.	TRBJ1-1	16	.	CASSETGITMNTEAFF	TGTGCCAGCAGCGAAACAGGGATCACCATGAACACTGAAGCTTTCTTT
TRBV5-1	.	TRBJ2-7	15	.	CASSLGGVGSYEQYF	TGCGCCAGCAGCTTGGGGGGCGTAGGCTCCTACGAGCAGTACTTC
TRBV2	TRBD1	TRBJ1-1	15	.	CASSIDRGRYFEAFF	TGTGCCAGCAGTATCGACAGGGGGAGATATTTTGAAGCTTTCTTT
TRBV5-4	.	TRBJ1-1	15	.	CASSLKGRPDTEAFF	TGTGCCAGCAGCTTGAAGGGGCGCCCGGACACTGAAGCTTTCTTT
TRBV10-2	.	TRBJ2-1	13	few	CASSEGHVYEQFF	TGCGCCAGCAGTGAGGGACATGTTTATGAGCAGTTCTTC
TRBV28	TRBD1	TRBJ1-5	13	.	CASRGQENQPQHF	TGTGCCAGCAGGGGACAGGAAAATCAGCCCCAGCATTTT
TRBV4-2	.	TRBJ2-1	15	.	CASSQEAAADNEQFF	TGTGCCAGCAGCCAAGAAGCGGCCGCCGACAATGAGCAGTTCTTC
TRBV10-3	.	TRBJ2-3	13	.	CAISNQEEDTQYF	TGTGCCATCAGCAACCAGGAGGAGGATACGCAGTATTTT
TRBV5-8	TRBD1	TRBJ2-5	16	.	CASSLSWTGVPETQYF	TGTGCCAGCAGCTTGTCATGGACAGGGGTTCCAGAGACCCAGTACTTC
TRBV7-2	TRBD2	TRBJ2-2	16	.	CASSLFGGRVTGELFF	TGTGCCAGCAGCTTATTCGGCGGGAGGGTCACCGGGGAGCTGTTTTTT
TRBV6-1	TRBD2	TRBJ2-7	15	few	CASSEEAGEPYEQYF	TGTGCCAGCAGTGAAGAGGCGGGAGAACCCTACGAGCAGTACTTC
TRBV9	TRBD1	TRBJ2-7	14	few	CARGRGTASYEQYF	TGTGCCAGGGGCAGAGGGACAGCCTCCTACGAGCAGTACTTC
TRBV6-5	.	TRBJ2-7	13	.	CASSYGLAYEQYF	TGTGCCAGCAGTTATGGGCTAGCGTACGAGCAGTACTTC
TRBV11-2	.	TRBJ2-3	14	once	CASSLVVTADTQYF	TGTGCCAGCAGCTTAGTGGTGACTGCAGATACGCAGTATTTT